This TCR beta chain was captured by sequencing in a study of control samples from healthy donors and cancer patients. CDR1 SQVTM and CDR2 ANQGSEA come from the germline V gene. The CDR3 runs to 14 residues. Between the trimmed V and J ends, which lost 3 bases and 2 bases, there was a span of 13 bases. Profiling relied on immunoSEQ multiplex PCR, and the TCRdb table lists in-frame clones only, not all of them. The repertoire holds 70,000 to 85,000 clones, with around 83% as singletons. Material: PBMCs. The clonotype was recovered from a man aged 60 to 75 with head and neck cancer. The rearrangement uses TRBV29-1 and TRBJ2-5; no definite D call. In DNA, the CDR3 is TGCAGCGTTGATGCCTGGGTACTGCAAGAGACCCAGTACTTC. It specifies CSVDAWVLQETQYF.